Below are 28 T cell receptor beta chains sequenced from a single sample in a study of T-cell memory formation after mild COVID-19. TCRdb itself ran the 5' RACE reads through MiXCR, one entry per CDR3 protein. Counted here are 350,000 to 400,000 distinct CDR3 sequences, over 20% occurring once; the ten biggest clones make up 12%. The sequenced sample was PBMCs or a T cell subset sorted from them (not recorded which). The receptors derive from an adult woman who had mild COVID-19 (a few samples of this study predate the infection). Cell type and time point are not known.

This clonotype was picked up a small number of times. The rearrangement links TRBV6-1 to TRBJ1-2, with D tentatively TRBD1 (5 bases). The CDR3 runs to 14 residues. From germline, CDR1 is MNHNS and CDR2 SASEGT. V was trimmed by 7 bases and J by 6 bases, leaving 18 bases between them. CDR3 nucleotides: TGTGCCAGCAAATCCCTTGCAGGGTCGCATGGCTACACCTTC. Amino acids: CASKSLAGSHGYTF.

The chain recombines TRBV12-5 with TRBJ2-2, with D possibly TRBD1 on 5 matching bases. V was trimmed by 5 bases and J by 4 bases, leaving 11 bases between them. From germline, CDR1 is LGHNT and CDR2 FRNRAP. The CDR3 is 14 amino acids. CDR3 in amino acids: CASGTRTPTGELFF. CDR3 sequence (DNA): TGTGCTAGTGGTACCAGGACACCCACCGGGGAGCTGTTTTTT.

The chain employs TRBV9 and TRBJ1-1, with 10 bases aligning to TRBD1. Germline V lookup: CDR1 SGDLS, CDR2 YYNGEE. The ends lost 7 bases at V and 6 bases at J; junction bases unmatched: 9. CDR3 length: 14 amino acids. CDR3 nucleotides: TGTGCCAGCTCTCGGGACAGGGGAGTTTCTGAAGCTTTCTTT. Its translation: CASSRDRGVSEAFF. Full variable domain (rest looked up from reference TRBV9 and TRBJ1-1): DSGVTQTPKHLITATGQRVTLRCSPRSGDLSVYWYQQSLDQGLQFLIQYYNGEERAKGNILERFSAQQFPDLHSELNLSSLELGDSALYFCASSRDRGVSEAFFGQGTRLTVV.

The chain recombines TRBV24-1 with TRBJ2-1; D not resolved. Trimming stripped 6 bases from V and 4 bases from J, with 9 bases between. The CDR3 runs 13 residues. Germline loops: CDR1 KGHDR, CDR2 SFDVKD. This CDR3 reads CATSPTAYNEQFF. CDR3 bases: TGTGCCACCAGTCCGACGGCTTACAATGAGCAGTTCTTC.

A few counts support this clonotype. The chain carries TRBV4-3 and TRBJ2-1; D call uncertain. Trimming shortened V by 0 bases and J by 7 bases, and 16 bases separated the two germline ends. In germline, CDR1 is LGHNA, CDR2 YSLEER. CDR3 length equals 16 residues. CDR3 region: CASSQDAVARRNEQFF. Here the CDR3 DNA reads TGCGCCAGCAGCCAAGATGCGGTAGCCCGCCGGAATGAGCAGTTCTTC.

Here the CDR3 reads CASSSADRTAVGGELFF. The CDR3 region has the DNA TGTGCCAGTAGTTCCGCGGACAGGACTGCAGTTGGCGGGGAGCTGTTTTTT. The chain combines TRBV19 with TRBJ2-2, with TRBD1 matching over 7 bases. The CDR3 loop spans 17 amino acids. CDR1 LNHDA and CDR2 SQIVND come from the germline V gene (reference sequence). The V segment lost 5 bases and the J segment 7 bases; nucleotides outside the gene matches: 16.

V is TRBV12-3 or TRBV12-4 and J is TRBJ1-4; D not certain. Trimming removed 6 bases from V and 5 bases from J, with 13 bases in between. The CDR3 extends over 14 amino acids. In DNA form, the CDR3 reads TGTGCCAGCAGCCCAGGCGGTCGGAATGAAAAACTGTTTTTT. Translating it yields CASSPGGRNEKLFF.

The CDR3: CASRQPNTGELFF. In DNA form, the CDR3 reads TGTGCCAGCAGGCAGCCGAACACCGGGGAGCTGTTTTTT. V usage is TRBV12-3 or TRBV12-4 and J usage is TRBJ2-2; D uncertain. Trimming pared 6 bases from V and 0 bases from J, leaving 5 bases between. CDR3 length equals 13 residues.

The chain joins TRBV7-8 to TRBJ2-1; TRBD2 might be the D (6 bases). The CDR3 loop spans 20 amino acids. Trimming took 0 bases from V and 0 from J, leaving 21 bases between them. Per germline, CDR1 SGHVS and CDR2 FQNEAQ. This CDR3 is CASSLAFSGTISSSYNEQFF. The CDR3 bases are TGTGCCAGCAGCTTAGCGTTTAGCGGAACCATTTCCTCCTCCTACAATGAGCAGTTCTTC.

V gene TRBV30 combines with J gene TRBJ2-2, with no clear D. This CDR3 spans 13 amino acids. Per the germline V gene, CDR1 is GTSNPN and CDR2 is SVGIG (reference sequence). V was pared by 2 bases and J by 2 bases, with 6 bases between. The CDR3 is CAWSKRNTGELFF. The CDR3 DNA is TGTGCCTGGAGTAAGCGCAACACCGGGGAGCTGTTTTTT.

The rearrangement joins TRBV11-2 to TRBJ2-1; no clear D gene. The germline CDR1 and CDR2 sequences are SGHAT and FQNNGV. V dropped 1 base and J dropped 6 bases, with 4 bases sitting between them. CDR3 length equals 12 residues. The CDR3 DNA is TGTGCCAGCAGCTTAGGTGCCAATGAGCAGTTCTTC. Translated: CASSLGANEQFF.

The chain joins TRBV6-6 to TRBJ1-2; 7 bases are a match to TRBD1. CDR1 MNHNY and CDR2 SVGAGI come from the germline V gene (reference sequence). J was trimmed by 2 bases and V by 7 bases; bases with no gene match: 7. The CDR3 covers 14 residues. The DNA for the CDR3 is TGTGCCAGCATCCCTCAGGGGGGGAACTATGGCTACACCTTC. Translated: CASIPQGGNYGYTF.

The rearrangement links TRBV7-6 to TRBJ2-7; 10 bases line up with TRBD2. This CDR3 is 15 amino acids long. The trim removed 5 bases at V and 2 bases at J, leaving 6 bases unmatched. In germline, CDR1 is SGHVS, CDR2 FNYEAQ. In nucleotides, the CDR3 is TGTGCCAGCAGCCCTATAGCGGGGGGCCCCTACGAGCAGTACTTC. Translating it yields CASSPIAGGPYEQYF.

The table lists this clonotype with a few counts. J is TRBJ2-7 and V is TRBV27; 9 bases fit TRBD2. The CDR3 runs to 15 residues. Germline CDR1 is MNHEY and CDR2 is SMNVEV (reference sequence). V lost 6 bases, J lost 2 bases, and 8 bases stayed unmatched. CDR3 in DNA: TGTGCCAGCAGAGAGTTAGCGGGAGTTACCTACGAGCAGTACTTC. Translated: CASRELAGVTYEQYF.

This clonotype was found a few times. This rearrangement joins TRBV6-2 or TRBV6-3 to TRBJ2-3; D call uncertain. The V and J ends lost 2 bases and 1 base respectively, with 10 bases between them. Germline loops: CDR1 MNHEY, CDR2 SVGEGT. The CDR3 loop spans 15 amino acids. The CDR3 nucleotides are TGTGCCAGCAGTTACCTTCGGGTCGGCACAGATACGCAGTATTTT. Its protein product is CASSYLRVGTDTQYF.

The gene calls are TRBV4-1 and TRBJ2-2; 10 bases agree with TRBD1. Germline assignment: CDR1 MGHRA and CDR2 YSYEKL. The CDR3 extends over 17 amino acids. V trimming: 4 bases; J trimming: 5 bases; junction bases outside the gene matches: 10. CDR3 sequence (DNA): TGCGCCAGCAGCCGGTGGTCCAGACAGGGGGCAACCGGGGAGCTGTTTTTT. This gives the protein CASSRWSRQGATGELFF.

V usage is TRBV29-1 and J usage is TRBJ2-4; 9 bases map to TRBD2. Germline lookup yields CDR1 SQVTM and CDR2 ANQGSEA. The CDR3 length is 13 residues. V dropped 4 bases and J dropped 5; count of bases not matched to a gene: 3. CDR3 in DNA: TGCAGCGTTGGGGTAGCGGGAGAAAACATTCAGTACTTC. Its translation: CSVGVAGENIQYF.

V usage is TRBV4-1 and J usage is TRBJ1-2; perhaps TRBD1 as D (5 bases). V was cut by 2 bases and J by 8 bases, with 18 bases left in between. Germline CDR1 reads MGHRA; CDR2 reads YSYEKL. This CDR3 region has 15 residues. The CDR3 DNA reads TGCGCCAGCAGCCAAAATAGGGGCTTACCCGTCGGCTACACCTTC. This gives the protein CASSQNRGLPVGYTF.

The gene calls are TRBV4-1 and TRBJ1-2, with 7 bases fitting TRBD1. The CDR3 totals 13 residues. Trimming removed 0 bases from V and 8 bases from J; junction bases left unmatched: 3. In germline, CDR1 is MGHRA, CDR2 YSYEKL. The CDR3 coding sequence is TGCGCCAGCAGCCAAGAAAGGGGGCTCGGCTACACCTTC. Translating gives CASSQERGLGYTF.

The CDR3 DNA reads TGTGCCAGCAGCTTAGGTATTGTCTCCTACAATGAGCAGTTCTTC. It specifies CASSLGIVSYNEQFF. The chain carries TRBV7-2 and TRBJ2-1, with unresolved D. V was pared by 1 base and J by 0 bases, with 7 bases between. The CDR3 is 15 residues long. Germline V gene data show CDR1 as SGHTA and CDR2 as FQGNSA.

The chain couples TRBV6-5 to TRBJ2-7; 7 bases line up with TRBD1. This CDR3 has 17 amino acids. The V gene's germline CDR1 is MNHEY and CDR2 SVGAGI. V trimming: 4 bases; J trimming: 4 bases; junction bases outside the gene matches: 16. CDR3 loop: CASSFAHRGSQGYEQYF. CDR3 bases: TGTGCCAGCAGTTTCGCCCACAGGGGCTCCCAAGGGTACGAGCAGTACTTC.

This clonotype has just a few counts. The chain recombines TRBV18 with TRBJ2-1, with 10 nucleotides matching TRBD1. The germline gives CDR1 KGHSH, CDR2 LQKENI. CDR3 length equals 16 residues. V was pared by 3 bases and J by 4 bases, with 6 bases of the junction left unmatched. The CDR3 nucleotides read TGTGCCAGCTCACCCCCTGACAGGGGGCGTTACAATGAGCAGTTCTTC. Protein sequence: CASSPPDRGRYNEQFF.

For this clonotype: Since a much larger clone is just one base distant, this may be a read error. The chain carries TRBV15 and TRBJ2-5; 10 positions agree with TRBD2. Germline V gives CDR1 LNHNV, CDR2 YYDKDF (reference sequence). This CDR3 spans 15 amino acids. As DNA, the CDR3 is TGTGCCACCAGCCCTCGGACTAGCGGACAAGAGACCAAGTACTTC. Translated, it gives CATSPRTSGQETKYF.

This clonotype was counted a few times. The CDR3 region is CASSIEGQTPYEQYF. For the CDR3, the DNA is TGTGCCAGCAGCATAGAGGGACAGACTCCTTACGAGCAGTACTTC. This sequence joins TRBV5-4 and TRBJ2-7, with 7 bases matching TRBD1. The CDR3 contains 15 residues. V lost 4 bases to trimming and J lost 4 bases; unmatched junction nucleotides: 11. Germline loops: CDR1 SGHNT, CDR2 YYREEE (reference sequence). The entire variable domain, with the rest obtained from reference TRBV5-4 and TRBJ2-7, is as follows: ETGVTQSPTHLIKTRGQQVTLRCSSQSGHNTVSWYQQALGQGPQFIFQYYREEENGRGNFPPRFSGLQFPNYSSELNVNALELDDSALYLCASSIEGQTPYEQYFGPGTRLTVT.

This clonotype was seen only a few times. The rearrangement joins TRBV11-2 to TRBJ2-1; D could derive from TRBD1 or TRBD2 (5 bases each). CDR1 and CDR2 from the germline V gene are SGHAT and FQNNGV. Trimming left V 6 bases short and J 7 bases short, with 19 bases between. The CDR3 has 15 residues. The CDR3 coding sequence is TGTGCCAGCAGGATGATCCGGGACCGTGGAAATGAGCAGTTCTTC. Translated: CASRMIRDRGNEQFF.

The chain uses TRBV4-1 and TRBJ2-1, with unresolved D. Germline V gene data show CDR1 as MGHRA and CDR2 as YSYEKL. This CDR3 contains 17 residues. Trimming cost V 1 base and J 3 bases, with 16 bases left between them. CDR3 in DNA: TGCGCCAGCAGCCAAGCCAGTGACGGCAGTAACTACAATGAGCAGTTCTTC. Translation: CASSQASDGSNYNEQFF.

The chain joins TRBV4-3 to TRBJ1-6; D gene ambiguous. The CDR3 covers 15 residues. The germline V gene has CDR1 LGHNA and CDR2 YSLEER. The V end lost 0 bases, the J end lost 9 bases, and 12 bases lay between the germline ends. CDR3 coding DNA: TGCGCCAGCAGCCAAGATAGGGTCGCCAGTTCACCCCTCCACTTT. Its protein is CASSQDRVASSPLHF.

Here the CDR3 DNA reads TGTGCCAGCAGTCCTAGCGGGAGGGCCAAGGAGACCCAGTACTTC. Protein: CASSPSGRAKETQYF. This sequence joins TRBV11-3 and TRBJ2-5, with 12 positions matching TRBD2. V lost 6 bases, J lost 5 bases, and 7 bases stayed unmatched. This CDR3 has 15 residues. Per germline, CDR1 SGHNT and CDR2 YENEEA.